This T cell receptor (beta chain) derives from a study of breast tumors, draining lymph nodes, adjacent tissues. Study-wide results and limits: Findings are consistent with lymph node origin and intratumoral expansion of most tumor T cells.

The germline gives CDR1 SGHDN, CDR2 FVKESK. The CDR3 contains 19 residues. J was trimmed by 1 base and V by 3 bases; bases with no gene match: 13. Points on this clonotype: Its antigen is as yet unknown.

Samples came from axillary lymph nodes draining the breast cancer. One entry per CDR3 protein results from TCRdb running MiXCR on the multiplex PCR reads. The sample has about 230,000 distinct CDR3 sequences, about 34% seen once. The receptor was derived from a female donor with breast cancer. Some clones in this sample may be carry-over from other donors' samples. V is TRBV14 and J is TRBJ2-2, with 8 bases lining up with TRBD1. What was sequenced was axillary lymph node tissue. CDR3 in amino acids: CASSHRLGGGTGNTGELFF. As DNA, the CDR3 is TGTGCCAGCAGCCACCGACTAGGAGGGGGGACAGGGAACACCGGGGAGCTGTTTTTT.